The 22 T cell receptor beta chains below all came from one sample that was sequenced in a study of monozygotic twins with inflammatory bowel disease. From the 5' RACE reads, TCRdb lists one entry per CDR3 protein and no DNA. With some 440,000 distinct CDR3 sequences in the sample, the ten largest clones hold around 2.4%. The sample consisted of blood. These receptors all stem from a human donor with ulcerative colitis or Crohn's disease, or a healthy co-twin of an affected twin (not recorded which).

The gene calls are TRBV7-2 and TRBJ2-7; TCRdb's assignment of TRBD1 cannot be checked, as there is no DNA. Germline V gives CDR1 SGHTA, CDR2 FQGNSA. The CDR3 sequence is 14 residues long. CDR3 loop: CASSTRTGTYEQYF.

This chain links TRBV20-1 with TRBJ2-4; the TRBD1 assignment by TCRdb is unverifiable without DNA. This CDR3 spans 15 amino acids. Germline V gene lookup returns CDR1 DFQATT and CDR2 SNEGSKA (reference sequence). The CDR3: CSARVGVGGKNIQYF.

This sequence joins TRBV3-1 and TRBJ1-2. CDR1 and CDR2 (germline): LGHDT, YNNKEL (reference sequence). The CDR3 is 15 residues long. CDR3 region: CASSQDNTANYGYTF.

V usage is TRBV7-9 and J usage is TRBJ2-5; no DNA is available, so the TRBD1 call from TCRdb remains unchecked. CDR3 length: 13 residues. Germline V lookup: CDR1 SEHNR, CDR2 FQNEAQ (reference sequence). The CDR3 sequence is CASSFRQFETQYF.

The chain couples TRBV3-1 to TRBJ2-7; TCRdb indicates TRBD1, and absent DNA this call remains unverified. Per the germline V gene, CDR1 is LGHDT and CDR2 is YNNKEL (reference sequence). CDR3 length: 14 residues. Here the CDR3 reads CASSQGRGLDEQYF.

CDR3 loop: CASSPRGPSGRSYNEQFF. The chain couples TRBV5-1 to TRBJ2-1; the D call from TCRdb, TRBD2, cannot be confirmed without DNA. Germline V gene sequence: CDR1 SGHRS, CDR2 YFSETQ. CDR3 length: 18 residues.

The rearrangement links TRBV7-6 to TRBJ2-1; TCRdb indicates TRBD2, and absent DNA this call remains unverified. There are 18 residues in the CDR3. Germline CDR1 and CDR2: SGHVS and FNYEAQ. The CDR3 region is CASSLEASGSYSYNEQFF.

The V call is TRBV7-3, the J call TRBJ2-1; there is no DNA to check the TCRdb D call of TRBD2. Germline CDR1 and CDR2: SGHTA and FQGTGA. This CDR3 contains 15 residues. The CDR3 region is CASTQTPASYNEQFF.

The chain combines TRBV9 with TRBJ2-1; TCRdb's D gene call, TRBD1, goes unchecked for lack of DNA. The germline gives CDR1 SGDLS, CDR2 YYNGEE. The CDR3 length is 15 residues. The CDR3 here is CASSSGQVSYNEQFF.

The J gene is TRBJ1-1, the V gene TRBV29-1; with no DNA, the TCRdb D assignment of TRBD1 cannot be verified. The CDR3 contains 13 residues. Per the germline V gene, CDR1 is SQVTM and CDR2 is ANQGSEA. CDR3 sequence: CSVAPGGKAEAFF.

The chain joins TRBV5-6 to TRBJ2-7; TCRdb selects TRBD1, and the lack of DNA leaves this call unchecked. Germline loops: CDR1 SGHDT, CDR2 YYEEEE. CDR3 length equals 15 residues. The chain's CDR3 is CASSLGAPSVYEQYF.

This chain uses TRBV19 with TRBJ2-2; TCRdb's D call, TRBD1, is unchecked because there is no DNA. The CDR3 totals 16 residues. Germline V gene data show CDR1 as LNHDA and CDR2 as SQIVND (reference sequence). This CDR3 reads CASSMVKRGPPGELFF.

The chain uses TRBV7-8 and TRBJ2-3; TCRdb's D gene call, TRBD1, goes unchecked for lack of DNA. This CDR3 has 15 amino acids. Germline lookup yields CDR1 SGHVS and CDR2 FQNEAQ. CDR3 protein: CASSTRTGGADTQYF.

This chain connects TRBV19 to TRBJ1-5; TCRdb calls TRBD1, which cannot be checked without DNA. CDR3 length equals 16 residues. The germline CDR1 and CDR2 sequences are LNHDA and SQIVND (reference sequence). The CDR3 spells CASTAPGRAYNQPQHF.

J is TRBJ1-2 and V is TRBV7-2; absent DNA, TCRdb's TRBD1 call cannot be checked. The CDR3 loop spans 13 amino acids. CDR1 is SGHTA and CDR2 is FQGNSA in the germline V gene. The CDR3 sequence: CASSLGGRHGYTF.

The chain carries TRBV24-1 and TRBJ1-1. This CDR3 contains 15 residues. Germline lookup yields CDR1 KGHDR and CDR2 SFDVKD. This CDR3 is CATRGFGFMNTEAFF.

This chain joins TRBV9 and TRBJ2-1. The CDR3 totals 14 residues. Germline values: CDR1 SGDLS, CDR2 YYNGEE. CDR3 sequence: CASSVGSSYNEQFF.

The chain carries TRBV5-1 and TRBJ2-7. The CDR3 loop spans 13 amino acids. Per germline, CDR1 SGHRS and CDR2 YFSETQ. The CDR3 here is CASRTGNSYEQYF.

The chain couples TRBV7-2 to TRBJ2-1; the TCRdb call, TRBD2, lacks DNA for checking. The length of the CDR3 is 13 residues. Germline values: CDR1 SGHTA, CDR2 FQGNSA. CDR3 residues: CASSLGGFDEQFF.

V is TRBV20-1 and J is TRBJ1-5; TCRdb lists TRBD1, though no DNA is available to test this call. The germline V gene encodes CDR1 DFQATT and CDR2 SNEGSKA (reference sequence). This CDR3 has 15 residues. CDR3 residues: CSARSYRDRGQPQHF.

The rearrangement uses TRBV7-2 and TRBJ2-1; the TCRdb call, TRBD2, lacks DNA for checking. CDR3 length: 15 amino acids. Germline CDR1 is SGHTA and CDR2 is FQGNSA. The CDR3 region is CASSSTSGFNNEQFF.

This chain links TRBV5-1 with TRBJ2-2; TCRdb designates TRBD1, a call that cannot be tested without DNA. The CDR3 sequence is 13 residues long. CDR1 is SGHRS and CDR2 is YFSETQ in the germline V gene. The chain's CDR3 is CASSPDPTGELFF. Full variable domain (rest looked up from reference TRBV5-1 and TRBJ2-2): KAGVTQTPRYLIKTRGQQVTLSCSPISGHRSVSWYQQTPGQGLQFLFEYFSETQRNKGNFPGRFSGRQFSNSRSEMNVSTLELGDSALYLCASSPDPTGELFFGEGSRLTVL.